What follows are 22 T cell receptor beta chains derived from one specimen sequenced in a study of T-cell reconstitution after alpha-beta-depleted transplantation in children. The TCRbeta library incorporated unique molecular identifiers. Each CDR3 protein gets one entry after TCRdb re-called the PCR reads with MiXCR. The sample lists roughly 590,000 distinct CDR3 sequences, around 16% occurring once. The material was PBMCs from the stem cell graft donor, obtained from the stem cell graft. The origin of the receptors is a human donor who donated a stem cell graft to a child with acute myeloid leukemia.

This clonotype was observed at least ten times. This rearrangement joins TRBV10-3 to TRBJ1-6, with D perhaps matching TRBD1 (5 bases). This CDR3 is 13 amino acids long. Trimming pared 8 bases from V and 8 bases from J, leaving 13 bases between. The germline V gene encodes CDR1 ENHRY and CDR2 SYGVKD. The CDR3, as DNA: TGTGCCATCCGATCCCTGGGGGATTCACCCCTCCACTTT. Residues: CAIRSLGDSPLHF.

This sequence joins TRBV7-2 and TRBJ1-1; TRBD1 might be the D (5 bases). The CDR3 is 13 amino acids. The germline V and J ends were trimmed by 2 bases and 5 bases, with 9 bases remaining between them. Germline CDR1 SGHTA, CDR2 FQGNSA. This CDR3 reads CASSLSRQTEAFF. CDR3 bases: TGTGCCAGCAGCTTATCGAGACAGACTGAAGCTTTCTTT. Drawing the rest from reference TRBV7-2 and TRBJ1-1, the complete variable domain is GAGVSQSPSNKVTEKGKDVELRCDPISGHTALYWYRQSLGQGLEFLIYFQGNSAPDKSGLPSDRFSAERTGGSVSTLTIQRTQQEDSAVYLCASSLSRQTEAFFGQGTRLTVV.

The rearrangement links TRBV5-6 to TRBJ2-7; D gene unclear. CDR1 and CDR2 (germline): SGHDT, YYEEEE. Trimming removed 0 bases from V and 2 bases from J, with 6 bases in between. The CDR3 covers 13 residues. The CDR3, as DNA: TGTGCCAGCAGCTTGGCCAACGCCTACGAGCAGTACGTC. Translated, it gives CASSLANAYEQYV.

A note on this clonotype: Possible read error: a much larger clone is one base away. V and J are TRBV12-3 or TRBV12-4 and TRBJ2-7; D may be TRBD1 (5 bases). V was trimmed by 2 bases and J by 6 bases, leaving 11 bases between them. The CDR3 loop spans 13 amino acids. CDR3 residues: CASSLTRVAEQYF. For the CDR3, the DNA is TGTGCCAGCAGTTTAACCAGGGTTGCCGAGCAGTACTTC.

The rearrangement joins TRBV20-1 to TRBJ1-5, with unresolved D. The CDR3 sequence is 14 residues long. Germline lookup yields CDR1 DFQATT and CDR2 SNEGSKA (reference sequence). With 0 bases removed from V and 6 bases from J, the gap between germline ends came to 12 bases. The CDR3 is CSARDRQRGQPQHF. The CDR3 nucleotides read TGCAGTGCTAGAGATCGGCAGCGGGGTCAGCCCCAGCATTTT.

The chain is built from TRBV7-2 and TRBJ2-4, with D perhaps TRBD1 or TRBD2 (6 bases each). Germline V gene lookup returns CDR1 SGHTA and CDR2 FQGNSA. This CDR3 spans 14 amino acids. V was cut by 4 bases and J by 10 bases, with 17 bases left in between. CDR3 coding DNA: TGTGCCAGCAGCTCCGTCGAACCGGGGGCTATTCAGTACTTC. Its translation: CASSSVEPGAIQYF.

The V and J genes are TRBV4-2 and TRBJ2-2; D is tentatively TRBD1 or TRBD2 (5 bases each). Trimming took 11 bases from V and 6 from J, leaving 19 bases between them. Germline V gene sequence: CDR1 LGHNA, CDR2 YNFKEQ. This CDR3 region has 14 residues. CDR3 residues: CAGASSPGPGELFF. As DNA, the CDR3 is TGTGCCGGGGCTAGCTCCCCCGGGCCCGGGGAGCTGTTTTTT.

Points on this clonotype: This could be a read error, since a much larger clone is one nucleotide away. This chain joins TRBV20-1 and TRBJ1-1; D gene uncertain. The germline V and J ends were trimmed by 5 bases and 1 base, with 14 bases remaining between them. The CDR3 consists of 14 residues. Germline V gene data show CDR1 as DFQATT and CDR2 as SNEGSKA (reference sequence). CDR3 loop: CSAPLDVPNTEAFF. As DNA, the CDR3 is TGCAGTGCTCCTCTAGATGTACCGAACACTGAAGCTTTCTTT.

This clonotype was observed at least ten times. The V call is TRBV5-5, the J call TRBJ2-7, with D unresolved. The ends were cut back, 4 bases at V and 3 bases at J, with 11 bases in the middle. CDR3 length equals 13 residues. Per germline, CDR1 SGHKS and CDR2 YYEKEE (reference sequence). The CDR3 DNA is TGTGCCAGCAGCGATGGTCCTAGCTACGAGCAGTACTTC. Translation gives CASSDGPSYEQYF.

This clonotype was observed a few times. V gene TRBV20-1 combines with J gene TRBJ2-1, with D perhaps matching TRBD1 or TRBD2 (6 bases each). The germline CDR1 and CDR2 sequences are DFQATT and SNEGSKA (reference sequence). The CDR3 loop spans 12 amino acids. V lost 5 bases and J lost 6, with 11 bases in between. In DNA, the CDR3 is TGCAGTGCTGGGGGGCAGGGCAATGAGCAGTTCTTC. This encodes CSAGGQGNEQFF.

This clonotype has a handful of counts. This chain uses TRBV27 with TRBJ1-1, with D unresolved. This CDR3 contains 14 residues. V gave up 1 base and J gave up 6 bases, with 12 bases separating them. In germline, CDR1 is MNHEY, CDR2 SMNVEV (reference sequence). CDR3 loop: CASSLFGEGAEAFF. The CDR3 DNA follows: TGTGCCAGCAGTTTATTCGGGGAGGGCGCTGAAGCTTTCTTT.

This clonotype was recorded at least ten times. One end of the junction is discordant with germline, which a read error may explain. This chain uses TRBV7-2 with TRBJ2-2; TRBD1 matches at 8 bases. Germline values: CDR1 SGHTA, CDR2 FQGNSA. This CDR3 spans 13 amino acids. The CDR3: CASSPGGPGELFF. For the CDR3, the DNA is TGCGCCAGCAGCCCAGGGGGCCCCGGGGAGCTGTTTTTT.

The chain combines TRBV7-8 with TRBJ2-3; tentatively, D is TRBD1 (6 bases). The germline V gene encodes CDR1 SGHVS and CDR2 FQNEAQ. CDR3 length: 16 residues. V was cut by 5 bases and J by 4 bases, with 19 bases left in between. In DNA, the CDR3 is TGTGCCAGCAGCGTCCAGACAGGATCTACGTCAGATACGCAGTATTTT. It codes for CASSVQTGSTSDTQYF.

The chain uses TRBV9 and TRBJ2-5; possibly TRBD1 or TRBD2 for D (6 bases each). V lost 4 bases and J 3 bases, leaving 19 bases between the germline ends. The length of the CDR3 is 16 residues. The germline gives CDR1 SGDLS, CDR2 YYNGEE. CDR3 coding DNA: TGTGCCAGCAGCCCTCTCGGGGGCCAGGGCGAAGAGACCCAGTACTTC. Its protein is CASSPLGGQGEETQYF.

This clonotype was counted only a few times. CDR3 in amino acids: CSVRDGGLAKNIQYF. DNA of the CDR3: TGCAGCGTTAGGGACGGTGGTTTAGCCAAAAACATTCAGTACTTC. The chain joins TRBV29-1 to TRBJ2-4; the D call may be TRBD1 or TRBD2 (5 bases each). Germline V gives CDR1 SQVTM, CDR2 ANQGSEA. The CDR3 has 15 amino acids. The germline V and J ends were trimmed by 5 bases and 0 bases, with 14 bases remaining between them. The full variable domain, completed using reference TRBV29-1 and TRBJ2-4, is SAVISQKPSRDICQRGTSLTIQCQVDSQVTMMFWYRQQPGQSLTLIATANQGSEATYESGFVIDKFPISRPNLTFSTLTVSNMSPEDSSIYLCSVRDGGLAKNIQYFGAGTRLSVL.

This clonotype was counted many times. This chain links TRBV20-1 with TRBJ2-3, with 11 bases aligning to TRBD2. V was clipped by 1 base and J by 6 bases; unmatched bases: 9. The V gene's germline CDR1 is DFQATT and CDR2 SNEGSKA (reference sequence). The CDR3 extends over 16 amino acids. The CDR3, as DNA: TGCAGTGCTAGAGCTTCGGCTAGCGGGGGGTCGGATACGCAGTATTTT. It specifies CSARASASGGSDTQYF.

This clonotype was counted a few times. The chain uses TRBV7-9 and TRBJ2-7; 8 bases map to TRBD1. V dropped 0 bases and J dropped 4; count of bases not matched to a gene: 2. Germline V lookup: CDR1 SEHNR, CDR2 FQNEAQ (reference sequence). This CDR3 is 14 amino acids long. DNA for the CDR3: TGTGCCAGCAGCTTAGCGGACAGGGTTTACGAGCAGTACGTC. Translating gives CASSLADRVYEQYV.

This clonotype came up many times. The chain couples TRBV5-6 to TRBJ2-6; no reliable D call. CDR3 size: 16 residues. V was pared by 4 bases and J by 0 bases, with 11 bases between. Germline-derived CDR1 and CDR2 are SGHDT and YYEEEE. This CDR3 is CASSLVAHSGANVLTF. CDR3 in DNA: TGTGCCAGCAGCCTGGTGGCTCACTCTGGGGCCAACGTCCTGACTTTC. Combining the CDR3 with reference TRBV5-6 and TRBJ2-6 gives the whole variable domain DAGVTQSPTHLIKTRGQQVTLRCSPKSGHDTVSWYQQALGQGPQFIFQYYEEEERQRGNFPDRFSGHQFPNYSSELNVNALLLGDSALYLCASSLVAHSGANVLTFGAGSRLTVL.

The genes are TRBV12-3 or TRBV12-4 and TRBJ2-2, with D maybe TRBD1 (5 bases). V lost 3 bases, J lost 1 base, and 9 bases lay in between. The CDR3 has 15 residues. CDR3 loop: CASSFRAKNTGELFF. In DNA form, the CDR3 reads TGTGCCAGCAGTTTCAGGGCCAAGAACACCGGGGAGCTGTTTTTT.

This clonotype occurred a few times. The J gene is TRBJ1-2, the V gene TRBV2; D uncertain. Germline V gene sequence: CDR1 SNHLY, CDR2 FYNNEI. V dropped 4 bases and J dropped 2 bases, with 14 bases sitting between them. This CDR3 comprises 15 residues. CDR3 sequence (DNA): TGTGCCAGCAGTGCGGGAGGCAGGACCAACTATGGCTACACCTTC. This gives the protein CASSAGGRTNYGYTF.

This clonotype was seen just once. This chain uses TRBV6-5 with TRBJ2-7; D is possibly TRBD1 (6 bases). Deletions cut 5 bases from V and 7 bases from J, with 21 bases between. Per the germline V gene, CDR1 is MNHEY and CDR2 is SVGAGI. This CDR3 is built from 15 residues. The CDR3 DNA is TGTGCCAGCAGTCACAGACAGGTTGCTCGGTGGGAGCAGTACGTC. Its translation is CASSHRQVARWEQYV.

J is TRBJ2-7 and V is TRBV5-1; 8 bases map to TRBD1. The CDR3 consists of 14 residues. The ends lost 0 bases at V and 5 bases at J; junction bases unmatched: 4. Looked up from germline, CDR1 is SGHRS and CDR2 is YFSETQ. As DNA, the CDR3 is TGCGCCAGCAGCTTGGGGACAGGGATTAACGAGCAGTACGTC. The encoded protein is CASSLGTGINEQYV.